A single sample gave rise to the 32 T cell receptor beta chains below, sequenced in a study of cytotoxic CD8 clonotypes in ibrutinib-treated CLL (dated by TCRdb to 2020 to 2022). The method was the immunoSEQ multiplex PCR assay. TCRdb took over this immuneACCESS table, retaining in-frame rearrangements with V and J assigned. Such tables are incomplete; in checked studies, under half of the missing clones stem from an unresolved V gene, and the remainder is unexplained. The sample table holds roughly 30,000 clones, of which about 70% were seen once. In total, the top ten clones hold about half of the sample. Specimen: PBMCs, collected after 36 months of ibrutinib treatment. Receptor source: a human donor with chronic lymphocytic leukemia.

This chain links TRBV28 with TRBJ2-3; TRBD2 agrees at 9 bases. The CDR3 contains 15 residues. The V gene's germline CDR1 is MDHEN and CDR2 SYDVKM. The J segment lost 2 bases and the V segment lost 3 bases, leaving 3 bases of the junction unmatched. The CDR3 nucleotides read TGTGCCAGCAGTTTTGGCGGGGGGGCCACAGATACGCAGTATTTT. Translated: CASSFGGGATDTQYF.

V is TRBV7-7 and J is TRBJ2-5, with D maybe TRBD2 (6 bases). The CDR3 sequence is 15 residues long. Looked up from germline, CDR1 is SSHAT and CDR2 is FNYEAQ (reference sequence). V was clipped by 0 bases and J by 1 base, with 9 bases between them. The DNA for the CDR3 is TGTGCCAGCAGCTTAGCAGGCGGGACCCAAGAGACCCAGTACTTC. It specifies CASSLAGGTQETQYF.

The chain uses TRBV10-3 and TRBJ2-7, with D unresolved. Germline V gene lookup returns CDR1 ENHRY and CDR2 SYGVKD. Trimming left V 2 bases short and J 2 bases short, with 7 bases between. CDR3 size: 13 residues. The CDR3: CAISEAQAYEQYF. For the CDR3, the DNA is TGTGCCATCAGTGAGGCTCAGGCCTACGAGCAGTACTTC.

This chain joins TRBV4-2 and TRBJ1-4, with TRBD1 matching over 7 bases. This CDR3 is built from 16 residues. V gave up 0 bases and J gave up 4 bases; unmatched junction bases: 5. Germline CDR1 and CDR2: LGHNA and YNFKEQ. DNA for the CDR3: TGTGCCAGCAGCCAAGATCATGGGACAGTTAATGAAAAACTGTTTTTT. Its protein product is CASSQDHGTVNEKLFF.

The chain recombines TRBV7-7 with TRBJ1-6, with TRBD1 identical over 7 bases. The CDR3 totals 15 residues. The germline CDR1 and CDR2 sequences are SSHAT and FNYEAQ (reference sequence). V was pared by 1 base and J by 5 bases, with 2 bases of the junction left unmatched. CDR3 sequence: CASSLVDRDNSPLHF. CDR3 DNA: TGTGCCAGCAGCTTAGTAGACAGGGATAATTCACCCCTCCACTTT.

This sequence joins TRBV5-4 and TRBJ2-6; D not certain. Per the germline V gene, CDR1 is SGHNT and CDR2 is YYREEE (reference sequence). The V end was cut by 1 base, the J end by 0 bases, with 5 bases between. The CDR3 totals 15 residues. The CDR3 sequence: CASSLPGSGANVLTF. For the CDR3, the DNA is TGTGCCAGCAGCTTGCCCGGCTCTGGGGCCAACGTCCTGACTTTC. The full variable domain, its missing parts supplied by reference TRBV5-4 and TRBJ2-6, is ETGVTQSPTHLIKTRGQQVTLRCSSQSGHNTVSWYQQALGQGPQFIFQYYREEENGRGNFPPRFSGLQFPNYSSELNVNALELDDSALYLCASSLPGSGANVLTFGAGSRLTVL.

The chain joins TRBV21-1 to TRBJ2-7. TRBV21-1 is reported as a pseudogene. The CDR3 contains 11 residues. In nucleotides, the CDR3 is TGTGCCAGCAGCAAATGGGGAGAGCAGTACTTC. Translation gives CASSKWGEQYF.

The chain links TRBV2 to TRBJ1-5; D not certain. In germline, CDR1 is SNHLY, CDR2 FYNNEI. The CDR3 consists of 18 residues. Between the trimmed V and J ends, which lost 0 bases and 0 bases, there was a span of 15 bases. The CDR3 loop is CASSEAHRHLYSNQPQHF. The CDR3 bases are TGTGCCAGCAGTGAAGCGCACCGACACCTTTATAGCAATCAGCCCCAGCATTTT.

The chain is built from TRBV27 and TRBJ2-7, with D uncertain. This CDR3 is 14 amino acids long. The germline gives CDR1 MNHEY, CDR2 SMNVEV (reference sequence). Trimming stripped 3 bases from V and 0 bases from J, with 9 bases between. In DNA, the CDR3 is TGTGCCAGCAGTTTCGACGGTCTCTCCTACGAGCAGTACTTC. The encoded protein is CASSFDGLSYEQYF.

The CDR3 is CAISEDRGYGYTF. CDR3 DNA: TGTGCCATCAGTGAGGACAGGGGCTATGGCTACACCTTC. The V call is TRBV10-3, the J call TRBJ1-2; 8 positions agree with TRBD1. V shed 2 bases, J shed 4 bases, and the junction held 0 bases outside the gene matches. The CDR3 totals 13 residues. Germline V lookup: CDR1 ENHRY, CDR2 SYGVKD.

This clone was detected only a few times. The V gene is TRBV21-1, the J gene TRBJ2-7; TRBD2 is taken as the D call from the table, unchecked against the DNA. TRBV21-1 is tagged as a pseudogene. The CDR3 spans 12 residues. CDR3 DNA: TGTGCAACGGTACGAAGCTCCTACGAGCAGTACTTC. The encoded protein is CATVRSSYEQYF.

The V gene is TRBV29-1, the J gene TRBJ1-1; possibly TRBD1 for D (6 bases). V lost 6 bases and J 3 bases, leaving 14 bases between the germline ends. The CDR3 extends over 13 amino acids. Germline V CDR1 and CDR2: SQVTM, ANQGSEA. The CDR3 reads CSVEPGQHTEAFF. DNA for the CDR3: TGCAGCGTGGAACCTGGACAGCACACTGAAGCTTTCTTT.

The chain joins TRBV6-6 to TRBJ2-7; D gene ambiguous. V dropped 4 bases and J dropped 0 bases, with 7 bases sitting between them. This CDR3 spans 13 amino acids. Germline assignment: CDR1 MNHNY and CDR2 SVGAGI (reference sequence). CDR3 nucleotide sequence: TGTGCCAGCAGTTCTTTAGCCTCCTACGAGCAGTACTTC. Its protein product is CASSSLASYEQYF.

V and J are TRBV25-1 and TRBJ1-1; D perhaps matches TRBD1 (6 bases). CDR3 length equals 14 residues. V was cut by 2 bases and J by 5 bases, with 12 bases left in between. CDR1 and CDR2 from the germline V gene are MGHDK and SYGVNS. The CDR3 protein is CASSEKIGGTEAFF. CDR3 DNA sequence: TGTGCCAGCAGTGAAAAAATAGGGGGAACTGAAGCTTTCTTT.

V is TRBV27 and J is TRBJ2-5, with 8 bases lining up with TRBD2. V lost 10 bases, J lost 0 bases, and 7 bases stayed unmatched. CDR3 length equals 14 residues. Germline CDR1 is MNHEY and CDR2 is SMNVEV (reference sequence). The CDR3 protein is CATSTGGYQETQYF. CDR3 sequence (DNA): TGTGCCACCTCTACGGGGGGGTACCAAGAGACCCAGTACTTC.

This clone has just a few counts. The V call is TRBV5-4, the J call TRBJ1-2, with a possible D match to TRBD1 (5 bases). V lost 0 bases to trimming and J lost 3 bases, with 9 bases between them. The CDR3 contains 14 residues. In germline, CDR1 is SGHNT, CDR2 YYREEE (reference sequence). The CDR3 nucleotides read TGTGCCAGCAGCTTGGAAGGGGTGGACTATGGCTACACCTTC. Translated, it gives CASSLEGVDYGYTF.

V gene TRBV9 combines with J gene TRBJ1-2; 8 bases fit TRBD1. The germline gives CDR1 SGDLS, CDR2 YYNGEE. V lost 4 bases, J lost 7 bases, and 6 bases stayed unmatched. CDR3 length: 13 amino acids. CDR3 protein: CASSPSDRAGYTF. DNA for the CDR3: TGTGCCAGCAGCCCCTCGGACAGGGCTGGCTACACCTTC.

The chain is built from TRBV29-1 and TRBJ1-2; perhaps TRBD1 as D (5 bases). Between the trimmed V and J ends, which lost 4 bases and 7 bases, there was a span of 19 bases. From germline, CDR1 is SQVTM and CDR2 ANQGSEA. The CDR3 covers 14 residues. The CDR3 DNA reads TGCAGCGTTGCCCCGACAGCCGAAAGAGCTGGCTACACCTTC. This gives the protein CSVAPTAERAGYTF.

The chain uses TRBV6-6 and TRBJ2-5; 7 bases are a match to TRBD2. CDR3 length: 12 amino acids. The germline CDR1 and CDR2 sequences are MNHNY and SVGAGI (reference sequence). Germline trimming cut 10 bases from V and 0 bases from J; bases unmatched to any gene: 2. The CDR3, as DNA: TGTGCCACCGCGGGAGACCAAGAGACCCAGTACTTC. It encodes CATAGDQETQYF.

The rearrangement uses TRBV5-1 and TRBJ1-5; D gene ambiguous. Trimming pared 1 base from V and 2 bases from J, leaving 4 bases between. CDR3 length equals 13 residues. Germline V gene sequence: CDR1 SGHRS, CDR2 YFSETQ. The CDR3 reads CASSLWGNQPQHF. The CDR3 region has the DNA TGCGCCAGCAGCTTGTGGGGCAATCAGCCCCAGCATTTT.

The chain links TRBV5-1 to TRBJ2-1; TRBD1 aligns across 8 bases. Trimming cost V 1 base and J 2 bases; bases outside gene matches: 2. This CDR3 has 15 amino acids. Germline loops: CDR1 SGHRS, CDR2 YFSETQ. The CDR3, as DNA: TGCGCCAGCAGCTTGTCAGGGGGCGCCTACAATGAGCAGTTCTTC. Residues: CASSLSGGAYNEQFF.

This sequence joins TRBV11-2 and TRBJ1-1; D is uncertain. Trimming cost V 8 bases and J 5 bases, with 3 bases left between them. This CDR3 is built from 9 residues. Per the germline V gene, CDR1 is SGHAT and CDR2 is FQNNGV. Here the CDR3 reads CASGTEAFF. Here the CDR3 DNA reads TGTGCCAGCGGTACTGAAGCTTTCTTT.

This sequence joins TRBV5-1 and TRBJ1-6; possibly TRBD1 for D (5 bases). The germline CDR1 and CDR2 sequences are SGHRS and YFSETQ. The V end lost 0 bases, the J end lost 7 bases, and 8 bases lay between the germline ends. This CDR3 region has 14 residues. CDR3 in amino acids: CASSLEGLNSPLHF. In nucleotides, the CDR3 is TGCGCCAGCAGCTTGGAGGGGCTGAATTCACCCCTCCACTTT.

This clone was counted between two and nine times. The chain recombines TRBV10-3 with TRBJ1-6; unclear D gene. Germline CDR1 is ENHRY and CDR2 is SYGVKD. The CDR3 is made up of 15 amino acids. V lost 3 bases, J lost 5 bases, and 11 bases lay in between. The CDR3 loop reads CAISDARQHNSPLHF. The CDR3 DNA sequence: TGTGCCATCAGTGACGCTCGCCAGCATAATTCACCCCTCCACTTT.

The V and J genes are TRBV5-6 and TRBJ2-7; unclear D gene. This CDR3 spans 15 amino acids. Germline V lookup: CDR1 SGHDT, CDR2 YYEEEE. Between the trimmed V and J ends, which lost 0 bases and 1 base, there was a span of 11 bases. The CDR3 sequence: CASSLVGWGSYEQYF. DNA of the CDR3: TGTGCCAGCAGCTTGGTGGGATGGGGTTCCTACGAGCAGTACTTC.

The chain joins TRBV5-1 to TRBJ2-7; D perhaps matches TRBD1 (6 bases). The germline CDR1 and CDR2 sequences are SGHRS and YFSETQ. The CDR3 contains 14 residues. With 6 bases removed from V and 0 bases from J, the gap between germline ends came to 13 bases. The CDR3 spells CASMMDSSSYEQYF. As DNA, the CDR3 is TGCGCCAGCATGATGGACAGTAGCTCCTACGAGCAGTACTTC. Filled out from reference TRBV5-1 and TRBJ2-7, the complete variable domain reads KAGVTQTPRYLIKTRGQQVTLSCSPISGHRSVSWYQQTPGQGLQFLFEYFSETQRNKGNFPGRFSGRQFSNSRSEMNVSTLELGDSALYLCASMMDSSSYEQYFGPGTRLTVT.

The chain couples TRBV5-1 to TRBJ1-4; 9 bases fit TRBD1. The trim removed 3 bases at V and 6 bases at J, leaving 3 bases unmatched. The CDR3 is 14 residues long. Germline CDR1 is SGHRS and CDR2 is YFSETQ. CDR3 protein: CASSSTGGDEKLFF. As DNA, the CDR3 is TGCGCCAGCAGCTCGACAGGGGGTGATGAAAAACTGTTTTTT.

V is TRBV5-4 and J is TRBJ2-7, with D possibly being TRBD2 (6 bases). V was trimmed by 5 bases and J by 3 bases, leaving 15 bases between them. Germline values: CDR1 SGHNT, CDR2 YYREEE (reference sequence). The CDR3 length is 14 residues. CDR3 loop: CASSTGTGVYEQYF. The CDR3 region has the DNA TGTGCCAGCAGTACCGGGACTGGGGTCTACGAGCAGTACTTC.

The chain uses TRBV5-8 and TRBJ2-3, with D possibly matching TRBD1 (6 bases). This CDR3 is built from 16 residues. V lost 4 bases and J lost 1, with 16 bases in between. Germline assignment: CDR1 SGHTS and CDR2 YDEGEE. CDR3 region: CASSPQGSGGTDTQYF. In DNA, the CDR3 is TGTGCCAGCAGCCCCCAGGGGTCAGGGGGCACAGATACGCAGTATTTT. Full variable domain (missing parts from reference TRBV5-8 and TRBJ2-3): EAGVTQSPTHLIKTRGQQATLRCSPISGHTSVYWYQQALGLGLQFLLWYDEGEERNRGNFPPRFSGRQFPNYSSELNVNALELEDSALYLCASSPQGSGGTDTQYFGPGTRLTVL.

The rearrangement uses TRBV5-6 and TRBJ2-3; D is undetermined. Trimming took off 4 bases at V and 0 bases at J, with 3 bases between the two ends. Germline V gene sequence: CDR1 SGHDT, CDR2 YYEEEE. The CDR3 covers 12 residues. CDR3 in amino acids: CASSGSTDTQYF. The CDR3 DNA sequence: TGTGCCAGCAGCGGCAGCACAGATACGCAGTATTTT.

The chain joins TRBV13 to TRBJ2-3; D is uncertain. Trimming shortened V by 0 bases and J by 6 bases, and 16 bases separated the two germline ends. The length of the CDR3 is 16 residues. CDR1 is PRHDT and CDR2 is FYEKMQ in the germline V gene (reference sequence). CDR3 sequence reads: CASSLGARPSIDTQYF. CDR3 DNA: TGTGCCAGCAGCTTAGGAGCTAGGCCATCGATTGATACGCAGTATTTT.

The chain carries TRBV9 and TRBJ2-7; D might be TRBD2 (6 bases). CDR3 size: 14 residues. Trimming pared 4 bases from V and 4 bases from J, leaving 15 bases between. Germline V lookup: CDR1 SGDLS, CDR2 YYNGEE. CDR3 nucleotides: TGTGCCAGCAGCCTCGGGGCGGGGACTTACGAGCAGTACTTC. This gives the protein CASSLGAGTYEQYF.